A single count supports the clone carrying this T cell receptor (beta chain). Its matching antigen is unknown. The data were taken from a study of T cell responses to AZD1222 COVID-19 vaccine. The study, taken as a whole, reports: Among the donors, most were white British and more were female, and clonal diversity was possibly underestimated.

With 6 bases removed from V and 4 bases from J, the gap between germline ends came to 9 bases. The germline V gene has CDR1 MNHEY and CDR2 SVGAGI. The CDR3 is made up of 12 amino acids. Only in-frame clones appear in the TCRdb table, and some are missing; sequencing was by immunoSEQ multiplex PCR. This table has some 130,000 clones, 80% to 90% appearing once. Source: peripheral blood, taken on day 0 of AZD1222 vaccination. The origin of this receptor is an adult in good health. This chain links TRBV6-5 with TRBJ1-2; D is unclear. The CDR3: CASRPQLYGYTF. In DNA, the CDR3 is TGTGCCAGCAGACCCCAGCTCTATGGCTACACCTTC.